The next 3 T cell receptor beta chains were all read from a single sample in a study of shared clonotypes between healthy human individuals. Naive CD8 cells lacked CD45RO and underwent positive selection for CCR7, leaving out terminally differentiated effector memory CD45RA+ cells. The data were produced by immunoSEQ multiplex PCR, yet TCRdb's version contains in-frame clones alone and is incomplete. Here the sample spans around 1.9 million clones, approximately 94% being singletons. Sequencing was carried out using naive CD8+ T cells from PBMCs. All receptors come from a man between 18 and 29 years old in good health. Some clones in this sample may be carry-over from other donors' samples.

V is TRBV10-2 and J is TRBJ2-5, with D tentatively TRBD1 or TRBD2 (5 bases each). V was shortened by 4 bases and J by 3 bases, with 12 bases between the two germline ends. From germline, CDR1 is WSHSY and CDR2 SAAADI. CDR3 length equals 14 residues. The CDR3 DNA sequence: TGCGCCAGCAGTGTGCCGGGACCAGAAGAGACCCAGTACTTC. Amino acids: CASSVPGPEETQYF.

This sequence joins TRBV27 and TRBJ2-2, with D perhaps given as TRBD1 or TRBD2 (7 bases each). Germline V gene sequence: CDR1 MNHEY, CDR2 SMNVEV (reference sequence). The CDR3 consists of 17 residues. Trimming took 10 bases from V and 1 from J, leaving 22 bases between them. This CDR3 is CATGGVRVVGNTGELFF. Written as DNA, the CDR3 is TGTGCCACAGGGGGGGTAAGGGTAGTAGGGAACACCGGGGAGCTGTTTTTT.

The chain carries TRBV9 and TRBJ1-2, with a possible D match to TRBD1 (5 bases). CDR3 length: 12 residues. The germline V gene encodes CDR1 SGDLS and CDR2 YYNGEE. Trimming removed 6 bases from V and 8 bases from J, with 14 bases in between. The CDR3 region is CASTLAGVGYTF. CDR3 nucleotide sequence: TGTGCCAGCACACTTGCGGGGGTCGGCTACACCTTC.